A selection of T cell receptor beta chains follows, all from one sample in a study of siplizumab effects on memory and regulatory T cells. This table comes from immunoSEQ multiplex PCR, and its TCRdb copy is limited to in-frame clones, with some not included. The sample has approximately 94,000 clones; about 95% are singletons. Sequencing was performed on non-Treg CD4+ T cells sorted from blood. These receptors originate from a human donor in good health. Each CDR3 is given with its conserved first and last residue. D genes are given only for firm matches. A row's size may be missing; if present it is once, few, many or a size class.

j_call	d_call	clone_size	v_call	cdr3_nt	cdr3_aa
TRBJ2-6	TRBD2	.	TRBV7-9	TGTGCCGGTAGACTAGCGGGAGCGGCCCCGGGGGCCAACGTCCTGACTTTC	CAGRLAGAAPGANVLTF
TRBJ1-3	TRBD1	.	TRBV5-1	TGCGCCAGCAGCTTTGGACAGGCGAGCTCTGGAAACACCATATATTTT	CASSFGQASSGNTIYF
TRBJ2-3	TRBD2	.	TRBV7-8	TGTGCCAGCAGCACCCCTAGCGGGAGGGCCACAGATACGCAGTATTTT	CASSTPSGRATDTQYF
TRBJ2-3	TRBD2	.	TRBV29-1	TGCAGCGCCTCGACTAGCGGAAACACAGATACGCAGTATTTT	CSASTSGNTDTQYF
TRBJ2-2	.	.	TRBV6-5	TGTGCCAGCAGTTTTGCCGGGGAGCTGTTTTTT	CASSFAGELFF
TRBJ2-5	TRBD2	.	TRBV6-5	TGTGCCAGCAGTTACGGGACTAGTCGGGAGACCCAGTACTTC	CASSYGTSRETQYF
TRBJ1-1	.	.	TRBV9	TGTGCCAGCAGCGTAGAAGTGATGGGTAACACTGAAGCTTTCTTT	CASSVEVMGNTEAFF
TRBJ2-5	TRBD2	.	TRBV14	TGTGCCAGCAGCCAGGGAGGGGAAGAGACCCAGTACTTC	CASSQGGEETQYF
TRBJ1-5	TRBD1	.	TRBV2	TGTGCCAGCAGCGGGACAGGCGGTGATCAGCCCCAGCATTTT	CASSGTGGDQPQHF
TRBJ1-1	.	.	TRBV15	TGTGCCACCAGCAGAGATGAGAGACTGGCGGCGAGGGGACGGGGCACTGAAGCTTTCTTT	CATSRDERLAARGRGTEAFF
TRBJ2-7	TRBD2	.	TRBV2	TGTGCCAGCAGGACGGGACTAGCGGGAGACGAGCAGTACTTC	CASRTGLAGDEQYF
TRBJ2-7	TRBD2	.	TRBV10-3	TGTGCCATCAGCGTGACTAGCGGGGGCTACGAGCAGTACTTC	CAISVTSGGYEQYF
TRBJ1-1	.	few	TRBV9	TGTGCCAGCAGCGTTAGCATGAACACTGAAGCTTTCTTT	CASSVSMNTEAFF
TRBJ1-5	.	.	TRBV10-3	TGTGCCATCAGTGATCTCGGGAGCAATCAGCCCCAGCATTTT	CAISDLGSNQPQHF
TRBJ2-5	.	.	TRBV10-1	TGCGCCAGCAGTGACTCCAGGGCAGGGGGGGAGACCCAGTACTTC	CASSDSRAGGETQYF
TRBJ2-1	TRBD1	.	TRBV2	TGTGCCGGTAGACAGGGGTCCTCCTACAATGAGCAGTTCTTC	CAGRQGSSYNEQFF
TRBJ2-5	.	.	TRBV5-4	TGTGCCAGCAGCTTAAGCAGCGGAAAAGAGACCCAGTACTTC	CASSLSSGKETQYF
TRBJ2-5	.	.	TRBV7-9	TGTGCCAGCAGCACACTTCGGTACCAAGAGACCCAGTACTTC	CASSTLRYQETQYF
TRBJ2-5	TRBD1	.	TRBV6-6	TGTGCCAGCAGTTACTCACAGGGGGAGACCCAGTACTTC	CASSYSQGETQYF
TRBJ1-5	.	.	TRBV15	TGTGCCACCAGCAGAAAGCATTTACAGGGTCGGAGCAATCAGCCCCAGCATTTT	CATSRKHLQGRSNQPQHF
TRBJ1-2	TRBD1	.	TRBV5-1	TGCGCCAGCAGCTTCCAACCCGGGACAGACTATGGCTACACCTTC	CASSFQPGTDYGYTF
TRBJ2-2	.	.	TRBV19	TGTGCCAGTAGTATAGCCGGGGACGGGGAGCTGTTTTTT	CASSIAGDGELFF
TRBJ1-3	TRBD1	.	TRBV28	TGTGCCAGCACCTCAGGGGGCCTAGGTGGAAACACCATATATTTT	CASTSGGLGGNTIYF
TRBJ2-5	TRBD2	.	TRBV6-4	TGTGCCAGCAGCCCGGGGGGGCTAGTGGAAGAGACCCAGTACTTC	CASSPGGLVEETQYF
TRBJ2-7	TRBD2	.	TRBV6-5	TGTGCCAGCAGTCCCAGGAGGAGCGGGGGACACGAGCAGTACTTC	CASSPRRSGGHEQYF
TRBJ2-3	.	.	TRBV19	TGTGCCAGTAGTACCCGACAGTTTAGCACAGATACGCAGTATTTT	CASSTRQFSTDTQYF
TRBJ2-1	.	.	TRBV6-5	TGTGCCAGCAGTTACTCGAGGGCTAGTTCTTCCGGTGAGCAGTTCTTC	CASSYSRASSSGEQFF
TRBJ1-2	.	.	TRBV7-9	TGTGCCAGCAGTTTAAGGATGAGTCTGACCATCCATGGCTACACCTTC	CASSLRMSLTIHGYTF
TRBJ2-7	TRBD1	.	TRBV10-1	TGCGCCAGCAGGGGGACAGGGGGCGAGCAGTACTTC	CASRGTGGEQYF
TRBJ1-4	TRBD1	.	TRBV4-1	TGCGCCAGCAGTAAACAGGGGACCACTAATGAAAAACTGTTTTTT	CASSKQGTTNEKLFF
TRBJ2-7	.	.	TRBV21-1	TGTGCCAGCAGCAAGGCAGAGGGGTACGAGCAGTACTTC	CASSKAEGYEQYF
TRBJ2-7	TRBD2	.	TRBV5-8	TGTGCCAGCAGCCTCCGGGAGGCGCGATCCGAGCAGTACTTC	CASSLREARSEQYF
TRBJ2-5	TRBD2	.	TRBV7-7	TGTGCTAGCAGCTACCGACTAGCTGCTCGGGAGACCCAGTACTTC	CASSYRLAARETQYF
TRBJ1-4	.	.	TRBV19	TGTGCCAGTAGTATATCCCACAGGGTATCTACAACTAATGAAAAACTGTTTTTT	CASSISHRVSTTNEKLFF
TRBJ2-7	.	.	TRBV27	TGTGCCAGCAGTTTACTCGGTTTGGGCTCCTACGAGCAGTACTTC	CASSLLGLGSYEQYF
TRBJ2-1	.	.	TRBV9	TGTGCCAGCAGCCCCCCTCTCGGACACCTCCCTGACAATGAGCAGTTCTTC	CASSPPLGHLPDNEQFF
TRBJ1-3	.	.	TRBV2	TGTGCCAGCAGTATACAGCCCAGCTCTGGAAACACCATATATTTT	CASSIQPSSGNTIYF
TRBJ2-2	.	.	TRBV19	TGTGCCAGTAGCCGGACAGCGAACACCGGGGAGCTGTTTTTT	CASSRTANTGELFF
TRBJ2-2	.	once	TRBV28	TGTGCCAGCAGTTACAGTAACACCGGGGAGCTGTTTTTT	CASSYSNTGELFF
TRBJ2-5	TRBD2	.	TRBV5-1	TGCGCCAGCAGCTTGTCAGCGGGAGCTGAGACCCAGTACTTC	CASSLSAGAETQYF
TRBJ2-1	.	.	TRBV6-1	TGTGCCAGCAGTCCGGGACCTCAATCCTACAATGAGCAGTTCTTC	CASSPGPQSYNEQFF
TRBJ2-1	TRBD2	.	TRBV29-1	TGCAGCGCCGCCGTAGCGGGAGCGGCTCATGAGCAGTTCTTC	CSAAVAGAAHEQFF
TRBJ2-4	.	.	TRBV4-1	TGCGCCAGCAGCCTTTCCCAGGTAGCCAAAAACATTCAGTACTTC	CASSLSQVAKNIQYF
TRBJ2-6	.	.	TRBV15	TGTGCCACCAGCCGGACAGTATTCTCTGGGGCCAACGTCCTGACTTTC	CATSRTVFSGANVLTF
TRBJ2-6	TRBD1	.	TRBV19	TGTGCCAGTAGTATAACGGACAGGGGTTTAGCTGGGGCCAACGTCCTGACTTTC	CASSITDRGLAGANVLTF
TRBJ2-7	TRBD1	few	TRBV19	TGTGCCAGTAGTAATTCGGACAGGGGTAGGTGGGAGCAGTACTTC	CASSNSDRGRWEQYF
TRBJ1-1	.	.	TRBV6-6	TGTGCCAGCAGCTTCAAAGACACTGAAGCTTTCTTT	CASSFKDTEAFF
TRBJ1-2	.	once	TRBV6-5	TGTGCCAGCGGGAAAAGGTTTGGCTACACCTTC	CASGKRFGYTF